This paragraph reports one T cell receptor beta chain. The antigen is undetermined. Some clones are missing from TCRdb's copy, which holds only in-frame ones; the method was immunoSEQ multiplex PCR. Here the sample spans tens of thousands of clones, 90% to 95% being singletons. The data were obtained in a study of graft-versus-host responses after intestinal transplantation. The sequence derives from a human donor who received an intestinal transplant. The sample here was unstimulated CD4+ T cells sorted from spleen or lymph node cells, taken before intestinal transplant.

The CDR3 sequence is CASNPDPGLTGELFF. In nucleotides, the CDR3 is TGTGCCAGCAATCCAGATCCAGGGCTCACCGGGGAGCTGTTTTTT. The chain combines TRBV9 with TRBJ2-2; D is perhaps TRBD1 (5 bases). The germline V and J ends were trimmed by 6 bases and 4 bases, with 16 bases remaining between them. The length of the CDR3 is 15 residues. The germline V gene encodes CDR1 SGDLS and CDR2 YYNGEE.